The source of this T cell receptor beta chain is a study of cytomegalovirus exposure and HLA in healthy donors. The study, taken as a whole, reports: Reported performance of the classifier showed diagnosis of cytomegalovirus status with high specificity and sensitivity.

Regarding this clone: The antigen is undetermined.

Primers included in the PCR were 60 Vbeta and 13 Jbeta primers. Assay: immunoSEQ multiplex PCR; the TCRdb copy retains only in-frame clones and omits some. The sample yields 210,000 or so clones, 80% to 85% seen once. CDR1 MNHEY and CDR2 SMNVEV come from the germline V gene (reference sequence). The CDR3 extends over 13 amino acids. V shed 7 bases and J shed 0 bases, with 10 bases lying between them. The sequence derives from a boy aged 2-9 years in good health and CMV-seronegative. This chain connects TRBV27 to TRBJ2-7; D is possibly TRBD2 (6 bases). The sample was PBMCs. In DNA form, the CDR3 reads TGTGCCAGCACCCCCGGGGGCTCCTACGAGCAGTACTTC. Translated: CASTPGGSYEQYF.